One and the same sample provided the 13 T cell receptor beta chains below, sequenced in a study of CD8 T cells in Susac syndrome. RNA in amounts of about 0.5 to 1 ug was reverse transcribed with random hexamers. A single record per CDR3 protein comes from TCRdb applying MiXCR to the immunoSEQ multiplex PCR reads. This sample yields 190,000 or so distinct CDR3 sequences, of which 95% are seen a single time; 0.082% belongs to the top ten. Sequenced sample: CD4+ T cells from PBMCs. The source of these receptors is a human donor with multiple sclerosis.

The chain recombines TRBV15 with TRBJ1-5; weak D call: TRBD1 (6 bases). The CDR3 spans 19 residues. Per the germline V gene, CDR1 is LNHNV and CDR2 is YYDKDF (reference sequence). Trimming stripped 0 bases from V and 3 bases from J, with 21 bases between. The CDR3 DNA sequence: TGTGCCACCAGCAGAGAAGGCAGGGGCGAGAGGGAGAACAATCAGCCCCAGCATTTT. Protein: CATSREGRGERENNQPQHF.

This clonotype came up once. The chain joins TRBV20-1 to TRBJ1-5, with D possibly being TRBD1 (5 bases). The V end lost 0 bases, the J end lost 7 bases, and 7 bases lay between the germline ends. From germline, CDR1 is DFQATT and CDR2 SNEGSKA (reference sequence). This CDR3 is 12 amino acids long. In DNA form, the CDR3 reads TGCAGTGCTAGAGACAGGGACCAGCCCCAGCATTTT. Translation gives CSARDRDQPQHF.

The chain joins TRBV5-1 to TRBJ1-5, with 9 bases that match TRBD1. Germline CDR1 and CDR2: SGHRS and YFSETQ. The CDR3 is made up of 15 amino acids. With 5 bases clipped from V and 3 bases from J, the junction kept 6 bases outside the gene matches. CDR3 region: CASSSGTGINQPQHF. The CDR3 coding sequence is TGCGCCAGCAGTTCCGGGACAGGGATCAATCAGCCCCAGCATTTT.

The J gene is TRBJ2-1, the V gene TRBV19; 8 bases line up with TRBD1. The CDR3 has 13 residues. Germline CDR1 reads LNHDA; CDR2 reads SQIVND (reference sequence). V shed 5 bases, J shed 4 bases, and the junction held 1 base outside the gene matches. For the CDR3, the DNA is TGTGCCAGTAGTCGGGACAGGTACAATGAGCAGTTCTTC. Translation gives CASSRDRYNEQFF.

This clonotype has just one count. The V and J genes are TRBV20-1 and TRBJ2-1; D possibly corresponds to TRBD2 (5 bases). This CDR3 is 12 amino acids long. Germline V gives CDR1 DFQATT, CDR2 SNEGSKA (reference sequence). CDR3 nucleotide sequence: TGCAGCTCGAGCGGAGGAGGCAATGAGCAGTTCTTC. It translates to CSSSGGGNEQFF.

This chain links TRBV12-5 with TRBJ2-1; the D gene is possibly TRBD2 (7 bases). There are 11 residues in the CDR3. Trimming removed 10 bases at V and 10 bases at J, with 14 bases between. Germline CDR1 and CDR2: LGHNT and FRNRAP. The CDR3 DNA follows: TGTGCTACGAAGGGGGGGAACGAGCAGTTCTTC. Protein sequence: CATKGGNEQFF. Full variable domain (remainder filled in from reference TRBV12-5 and TRBJ2-1): DARVTQTPRHKVTEMGQEVTMRCQPILGHNTVFWYRQTMMQGLELLAYFRNRAPLDDSGMPKDRFSAEMPDATLATLKIQPSEPRDSAVYFCATKGGNEQFFGPGTRLTVL.

The rearrangement links TRBV4-1 to TRBJ1-1; D uncertain. V shed 8 bases and J shed 1 base, with 14 bases lying between them. The germline V gene has CDR1 MGHRA and CDR2 YSYEKL. CDR3 length: 14 residues. CDR3 region: CASADHLANTEAFF. The CDR3 DNA is TGCGCCAGCGCTGATCACCTCGCGAACACTGAAGCTTTCTTT.

The chain couples TRBV30 to TRBJ2-1; 9 bases are shared with TRBD2. With 0 bases clipped from V and 2 bases from J, the junction kept 2 bases outside the gene matches. Germline lookup yields CDR1 GTSNPN and CDR2 SVGIG (reference sequence). There are 15 residues in the CDR3. This chain's CDR3 is CAWSVGTSPYNEQFF. The CDR3 region has the DNA TGTGCCTGGAGTGTAGGGACTAGCCCCTACAATGAGCAGTTCTTC.

This rearrangement joins TRBV4-1 to TRBJ1-2; D unclear. Germline lookup yields CDR1 MGHRA and CDR2 YSYEKL. Trimming stripped 1 base from V and 8 bases from J, with 14 bases between. The CDR3 length is 14 residues. The CDR3 sequence is CASSQASRSEGYTF. The CDR3, as DNA: TGCGCCAGCAGCCAAGCATCAAGGTCCGAAGGCTACACCTTC.

V usage is TRBV29-1 and J usage is TRBJ2-7, with 11 bases aligning to TRBD2. Germline V gives CDR1 SQVTM, CDR2 ANQGSEA. This CDR3 is 16 amino acids long. V shed 1 base, J shed 1 base, and the junction held 6 bases outside the gene matches. The CDR3 DNA is TGCAGCGTTGAAGGACTAGCGGGGCGAGGGTCCTACGAGCAGTACTTC. It specifies CSVEGLAGRGSYEQYF.

The V and J genes are TRBV4-2 and TRBJ1-6, with 7 bases fitting TRBD1. CDR3 length: 17 amino acids. Germline loops: CDR1 LGHNA, CDR2 YNFKEQ. J lost 7 bases, V lost 0 bases, and 9 bases had no gene match. Written as DNA, the CDR3 is TGTGCCAGCAGCCAAGATGGGGCAGGGGGTGAAAATTCACCCCTCCACTTT. This sequence encodes CASSQDGAGGENSPLHF.

V gene TRBV3-1 combines with J gene TRBJ2-3; 8 nucleotides line up with TRBD1. The CDR3 is 18 residues long. Germline assignment: CDR1 LGHDT and CDR2 YNNKEL (reference sequence). After removal of 4 bases from V and 4 bases from J, the junction contained 16 bases not matched to a gene. CDR3: CASSLDLPGQEWADTQYF. The CDR3, as DNA: TGTGCCAGCAGCCTTGATCTCCCGGGACAGGAGTGGGCAGATACGCAGTATTTT.

This sequence joins TRBV27 and TRBJ2-7, with 7 bases fitting TRBD1. The CDR3 sequence is 12 residues long. Germline assignment: CDR1 MNHEY and CDR2 SMNVEV (reference sequence). V lost 3 bases and J lost 6; bases outside the gene matches: 2. The CDR3 protein is CASSLPGGEQYF. The CDR3 DNA is TGTGCCAGCAGTTTGCCAGGGGGCGAGCAGTACTTC.